Listed below are T cell receptor beta chains from one sample, sequenced in a study of beta chain features in type 1 diabetes. Sequencing was performed with immunoSEQ multiplex PCR; in TCRdb, only in-frame clones are kept and a portion is missing. The data hold about 280,000 clones, with 15% observed a single time. Sequenced: naive CD4+ T cells from blood. The receptor source for this set is a young man with type 1 diabetes. CDR3s include the opening cysteine and the closing phenylalanine or tryptophan. D genes are given only for firm matches. The size entry is marked missing in some rows and otherwise reads once, few, many or a size class.

clone_size j_call v_call d_call cdr3_aa cdr3_nt
few TRBJ2-7 TRBV7-9 . CASSFSGLYEQYF TGTGCCAGCAGCTTCTCGGGACTCTACGAGCAGTACTTC
. TRBJ1-2 TRBV19 . CASSTDRYGYTF TGTGCCAGTTCGACAGATCGGTATGGCTACACCTTC
. TRBJ2-2 TRBV12-5 . CASGRTGPGELFF TGTGCTAGTGGTCGGACTGGGCCCGGGGAGCTGTTTTTT
. TRBJ1-6 TRBV7-2 . CASSPLAGSSYNSPLHF TGTGCCAGCAGCCCTCTGGCGGGGAGCTCCTATAATTCACCCCTCCACTTT
few TRBJ2-7 TRBV28 TRBD1 CASSPNPPGQASSYEQYF TGTGCCAGCAGCCCGAACCCCCCGGGACAGGCGTCCTCCTACGAGCAGTACTTC
few TRBJ1-1 TRBV7-9 . CASSFRGGLNTEAFF TGTGCCAGCAGCTTCCGAGGGGGATTGAACACTGAAGCTTTCTTT
. TRBJ1-6 TRBV5-6 TRBD1 CASSPAGQGFNSPLHF TGTGCCAGCAGCCCAGCGGGACAGGGGTTTAATTCACCCCTCCACTTT
. TRBJ2-3 TRBV10-2 . CASFSSTDTQYF TGCGCCAGCTTTAGTAGCACAGATACGCAGTATTTT
. TRBJ2-3 TRBV12-5 . CASGPALLGRSSTDTQYF TGTGCTAGTGGTCCTGCTCTTCTGGGGCGGTCTAGCACAGATACGCAGTATTTT
few TRBJ2-7 TRBV6-5 . CASSAGTSYEQYF TGTGCCAGCAGTGCCGGGACTTCCTACGAGCAGTACTTC
few TRBJ2-7 TRBV18 TRBD1 CASSPGTQGLGQYF TGTGCCAGCTCACCCGGAACACAGGGGCTGGGGCAGTACTTC
. TRBJ2-1 TRBV27 TRBD2 CASSFTSGRDEQFF TGTGCCAGCAGTTTCACTAGCGGGAGAGATGAGCAGTTCTTC
. TRBJ1-4 TRBV7-8 . CASRLQGRSNEKLFF TGTGCCAGCAGACTGCAGGGGCGGTCTAATGAAAAACTGTTTTTT
. TRBJ2-3 TRBV7-9 . CASSLGFQRDTDTQYF TGTGCCAGCAGCTTAGGTTTCCAGCGAGACACAGATACGCAGTATTTT
. TRBJ2-7 TRBV14 . CASSQGPSVPYEQYF TGTGCCAGCAGCCAAGGTCCTAGCGTCCCCTACGAGCAGTACTTC
few TRBJ1-5 TRBV9 . CASSPDIFSNQPQHF TGTGCCAGCAGCCCGGACATATTTAGCAATCAGCCCCAGCATTTT
few TRBJ2-3 TRBV6-6 . CASRLQEGGTDTQYF TGTGCCAGCAGATTACAGGAGGGAGGCACAGATACGCAGTATTTT
. TRBJ2-1 TRBV29-1 TRBD2 CSVSGLAGVYEQFF TGCAGCGTTTCGGGACTAGCGGGGGTTTATGAGCAGTTCTTC
. TRBJ2-1 TRBV6-6 . CASSGGAADWAEQFF TGTGCCAGCAGTGGTGGGGCAGCAGATTGGGCTGAGCAGTTCTTC
few TRBJ2-1 TRBV4-3 TRBD2 CASSQAGTSKRNEQFF TGCGCCAGCAGCCAAGCCGGGACTAGCAAGAGGAATGAGCAGTTCTTC
. TRBJ2-7 TRBV5-1 TRBD1 CASSSARTGLEQYF TGCGCCAGCAGCTCCGCCAGGACAGGGCTAGAGCAGTACTTC
few TRBJ1-5 TRBV2 . CASSEQGQPQHF TGTGCCAGCAGTGAACAGGGTCAGCCCCAGCATTTT
few TRBJ1-4 TRBV19 . CASSSVVGGEKLFF TGTGCCAGTAGTTCGGTCGTCGGGGGTGAAAAACTGTTTTTT
few TRBJ2-7 TRBV28 TRBD1 CASSLGDRVAGEQYF TGTGCCAGCAGTTTGGGGGACAGGGTAGCGGGCGAGCAGTACTTC
few TRBJ1-5 TRBV18 . CASSNTGNQPQHF TGTGCCAGCTCAAACACAGGGAATCAGCCCCAGCATTTT
. TRBJ2-1 TRBV7-2 TRBD2 CASRLLAGDLVGEQFF TGTGCCAGCAGATTACTAGCGGGAGATCTTGTGGGTGAGCAGTTCTTC
. TRBJ1-2 TRBV30 . CAWSFGGYGYTF TGTGCCTGGAGTTTCGGAGGGTATGGCTACACCTTC
few TRBJ1-2 TRBV7-2 . CASSQNNYGYTF TGTGCCAGCAGCCAGAATAACTATGGCTACACCTTC
. TRBJ2-2 TRBV18 . CASSPLPRTNTGELFF TGTGCCAGCTCACCGCTCCCCAGGACTAACACCGGGGAGCTGTTTTTT
few TRBJ2-7 TRBV6-6 . CASSGPGGRAYEQYF TGTGCCAGCAGTGGCCCCGGGGGGCGGGCTTACGAGCAGTACTTC
. TRBJ2-5 TRBV28 . CASSSSTPRETQYF TGTGCCAGCAGTTCATCCACCCCGAGGGAGACCCAGTACTTC
. TRBJ2-5 TRBV15 TRBD1 CATSRDRSRETQYF TGTGCCACCAGCAGGGACAGGTCTAGGGAGACCCAGTACTTC
. TRBJ2-5 TRBV2 TRBD2 CASSETSGPSLVTQYF TGTGCCAGCAGTGAGACTAGCGGGCCGTCTTTGGTGACCCAGTACTTC
. TRBJ2-1 TRBV15 TRBD2 CATSRGRTSGYNEQFF TGTGCCACCAGCAGAGGACGGACTAGCGGATACAATGAGCAGTTCTTC
. TRBJ2-5 TRBV28 TRBD2 CASSTRGVETQYF TGTGCCAGCAGCACGCGGGGGGTGGAGACCCAGTACTTC
. TRBJ1-5 TRBV4-1 . CASRQAGSNQPQHF TGCGCCAGCAGACAGGCAGGTAGCAATCAGCCCCAGCATTTT
. TRBJ2-3 TRBV10-3 TRBD1 CAIRPGQGADTQYF TGTGCCATCAGGCCGGGACAGGGGGCAGATACGCAGTATTTT
few TRBJ2-5 TRBV7-8 . CASSLIAIQETQYF TGTGCCAGCAGCTTAATAGCCATCCAAGAGACCCAGTACTTC
. TRBJ1-2 TRBV9 . CASSVDFQGNYGYTF TGTGCCAGCAGCGTAGACTTCCAGGGGAACTATGGCTACACCTTC
. TRBJ1-6 TRBV27 . CASSFSRGWSPLHF TGTGCCAGCAGTTTCTCCAGGGGCTGGTCACCCCTCCACTTT
. TRBJ2-7 TRBV11-1 . CASSLGPQTWEQYF TGTGCCAGCAGCCTAGGGCCACAGACCTGGGAGCAGTACTTC
. TRBJ2-3 TRBV2 TRBD2 CAGVGVAGVRRDTQYF TGTGCCGGGGTGGGAGTAGCGGGAGTACGCCGGGATACGCAGTATTTT
few TRBJ1-2 TRBV4-3 . CASSQGNYGYTF TGCGCCAGCTCACAGGGTAACTATGGCTACACCTTC
few TRBJ1-1 TRBV7-2 . CASSLTGRGVSTEAFF TGTGCCAGCAGCTTAACTGGCAGGGGAGTAAGCACTGAAGCTTTCTTT
few TRBJ2-7 TRBV2 . CASSERSEQYF TGTGCCAGCAGTGAGAGGTCCGAGCAGTACTTC
. TRBJ2-1 TRBV30 TRBD2 CASRTSGSAEQFF TGTGCCTCCCGGACTAGCGGGAGCGCTGAGCAGTTCTTC
few TRBJ2-5 TRBV2 TRBD1 CASRQGNPQETQYF TGTGCCAGCAGACAGGGGAATCCCCAAGAGACCCAGTACTTC
few TRBJ1-5 TRBV30 TRBD1 CACGQGNQPQHF TGTGCCTGCGGACAGGGTAACCAGCCCCAGCATTTT
. TRBJ2-3 TRBV28 TRBD2 CASSFRRGTSGSTDTQYF TGTGCCAGCAGTTTTCGACGAGGGACTAGCGGGAGCACAGATACGCAGTATTTT
few TRBJ2-5 TRBV29-1 TRBD1 CSGQGQETQYF TGCAGCGGACAGGGGCAAGAGACCCAGTACTTC
. TRBJ2-1 TRBV18 . CASSSLNNEQFF TGTGCCAGCTCATCCTTAAACAATGAGCAGTTCTTC
. TRBJ1-2 TRBV4-1 . CASSQVRVGGGYTF TGCGCCAGCAGCCAAGTAAGGGTTGGAGGCGGCTACACCTTC
few TRBJ2-2 TRBV19 . CASSIVVLNTGELFF TGTGCCAGTAGTATAGTCGTCTTGAACACCGGGGAGCTGTTTTTT
few TRBJ1-5 TRBV6-6 TRBD1 CASSYPGTAARQPQHF TGTGCCAGCAGTTACCCAGGGACAGCGGCCAGGCAGCCCCAGCATTTT